This T cell receptor (beta chain) was obtained from a study of CD8+ T cells in alopecia areata. As the sequencing template, cDNA was produced by extracting RNA and reverse transcribing it. TCRdb's table, derived via immunoSEQ multiplex PCR, lists solely in-frame clones and lacks some. This sample yields approximately 160,000 clones, of which 50% to 65% are seen a single time; 14% belongs to the top ten. Treatment described: oral pan-JAK inhibitor, 5-10 mg twice daily. The V end lost 5 bases, the J end lost 3 bases, and 10 bases lay between the germline ends. Germline lookup yields CDR1 SGHTA and CDR2 FQGNSA. The CDR3 sequence is 13 residues long.

The sample consisted of CD4+ T cells sorted from blood, taken at week 24, from a patient treated with tofacitinib. The rearrangement links TRBV7-2 to TRBJ2-5, with D possibly TRBD2 on 6 matching bases. The TCR comes from a human donor with alopecia areata. The CDR3 sequence is CASSPTSKETQYF. CDR3 DNA: TGTGCCAGCAGCCCAACTAGCAAAGAGACCCAGTACTTC.